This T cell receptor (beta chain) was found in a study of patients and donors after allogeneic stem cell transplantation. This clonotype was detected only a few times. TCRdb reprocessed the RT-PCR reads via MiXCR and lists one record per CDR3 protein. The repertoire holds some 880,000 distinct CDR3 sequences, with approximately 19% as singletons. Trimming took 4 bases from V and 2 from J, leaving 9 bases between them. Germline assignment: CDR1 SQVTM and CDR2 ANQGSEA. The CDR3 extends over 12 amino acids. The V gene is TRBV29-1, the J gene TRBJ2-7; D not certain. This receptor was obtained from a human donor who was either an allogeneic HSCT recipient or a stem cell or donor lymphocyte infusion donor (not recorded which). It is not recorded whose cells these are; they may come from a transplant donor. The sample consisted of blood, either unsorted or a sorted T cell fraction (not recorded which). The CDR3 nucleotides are TGCAGCGTTGTGATGGGTGCCTACGAGCAGTACTTC. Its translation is CSVVMGAYEQYF.